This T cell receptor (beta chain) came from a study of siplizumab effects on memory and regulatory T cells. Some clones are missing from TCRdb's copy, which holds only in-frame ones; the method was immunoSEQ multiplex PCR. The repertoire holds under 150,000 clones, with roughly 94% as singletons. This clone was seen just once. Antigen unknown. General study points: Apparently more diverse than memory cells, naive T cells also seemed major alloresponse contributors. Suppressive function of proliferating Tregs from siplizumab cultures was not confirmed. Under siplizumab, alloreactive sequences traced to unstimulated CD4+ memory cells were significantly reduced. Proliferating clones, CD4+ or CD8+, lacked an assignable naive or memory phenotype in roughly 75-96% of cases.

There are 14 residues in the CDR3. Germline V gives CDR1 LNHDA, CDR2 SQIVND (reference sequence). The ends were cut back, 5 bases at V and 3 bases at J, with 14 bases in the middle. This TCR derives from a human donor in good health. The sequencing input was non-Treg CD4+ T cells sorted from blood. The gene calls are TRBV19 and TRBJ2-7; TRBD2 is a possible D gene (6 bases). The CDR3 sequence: CASSSPGGNYEQYF. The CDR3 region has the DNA TGTGCCAGTAGTTCCCCCGGCGGGAACTACGAGCAGTACTTC.